A single T cell receptor (beta chain) is shown here with its context. Germline V gene sequence: CDR1 LGHNA, CDR2 YNFKEQ. The V gene end was trimmed by 4 bases and the J gene end by 6 bases; junction bases not matched to a gene: 7. CDR3 length: 16 residues. The sample originates from a study of technical replicates of blood from several donors. Method: immunoSEQ multiplex PCR; TCRdb's copy keeps in-frame clones and lacks some. The sample includes fewer than 80,000 clones, under 90% of them seen just once. This clonotype was obtained from a human donor in good health. Some clones in this sample may be carry-over from other donors' samples. Input material: PBMCs. The chain employs TRBV4-2 and TRBJ2-3, with 13 bases aligning to TRBD2. CDR3 nucleotides: TGTGCCAGCAGCCTAGGGACTAGCGGGGTGTCGGATACGCAGTATTTT. This encodes CASSLGTSGVSDTQYF.